This T cell receptor (beta chain) was recorded in a study of blood T cell repertoires in COVID-19 (dated by TCRdb to the early 2020s). Regarding the research as a whole: The collaborator samples originated in the United States, Italy and Spain and spanned the acute and convalescent phases of COVID-19. The repertoires were released in a freely available public database intended as a resource for research on the immune response to SARS-CoV-2. The samples were drawn from the first 160 participants of the ongoing ImmuneRACE study and from over a thousand subjects provided by 6 global collaborators. The dataset comprised deeply sampled blood TCRbeta repertoires from subjects exposed to, actively infected with, or recovered from COVID-19. HLA class I and class II types, where available, came from metadata supplied by the sample provider rather than from assay-based typing. Sample metadata almost always included a de-identified subject ID, COVID-19 status, age in years and sex. The material from the prospective study consisted of cDNA or gDNA derived from T cells, B-cell-depleted T cells, or PBMCs. The investigation overall reported the following: The quantity of clinical and demographic metadata differed by source and by participant and was supplied without curation.

This clone came up once. The antigen it binds to is not known. No quality values exist for individual bases; no much larger clone is one base distant. Enrolling through a virtual design, the prospective study's participants ranged in age from roughly 18 to 95 years and lived across some 22 United States geographic areas. In the prospective study, participants were assigned to cohorts based on the clinical history participants reported in a screening survey and a study questionnaire. For ImmuneRACE Cohort 3, a participant was defined as recovered based on two consecutive negative NP/OP PCR tests, clearance by a healthcare professional, or resolution of symptoms. In the prospective study, whole blood, serum and a nasopharyngeal or oropharyngeal swab were collected from each participant by mobile phlebotomists. Over a roughly two-month period, participants in the prospective study had the option of providing additional blood draws and questionnaires. Before DNA extraction, prospective study blood samples were shipped either frozen or at room temperature.

The immunoSEQ Assay, a bias-controlled multiplex PCR, was used to amplify TCRbeta CDR3 regions from genomic DNA. The source study handled its data this way. Nucleated cell counts per sample were estimated from amplification of reference gene primers within the assay. To quantify the absolute abundance of each unique TCRbeta CDR3 rearrangement, sequence reads were collapsed and filtered. Productive Simpson clonality was computed per sample as the square root of Simpson's diversity index over productive rearrangements. The table was pulled from immuneACCESS by TCRdb, which kept in-frame rearrangements only. Such tables lose some clones; where checked, under half of the loss comes from unresolved V genes, and the rest has no known cause. V and J calls and clone size are those listed in that table; D and trimming were worked out from the DNA. This sample lists roughly 280,000 clones; around 90% were detected once. 2.5% to 3.5% of the sample is in the top ten clones.

From a lookup of the germline V gene (reference sequence), CDR1 and CDR2 are LNHDA and SQIVND. The CDR3 holds 15 amino acids from the cysteine to the phenylalanine. Just the 45-base CDR3 DNA is kept, in frame starting at base 1. Trimming takes 7 bases off V and 6 bases off J; junction bases not matched to a gene: 7. The sequence was collected from a woman aged 50 to 60 who had recovered from COVID-19. The chain joins TRBV19 to TRBJ1-4; TRBD1 fits 11 bases in the junction. The sample consisted of PBMCs or T cells enriched from blood (not recorded which). The DNA reads TGTGCCAGTATTTCACCGGGACAGGGGGATGAAAAACTGTTTTTT. This codes for CASISPGQGDEKLFF.